One sample yielded the 9 T cell receptor beta chains listed below, sequenced in a study of blood T cell repertoires in COVID-19. Libraries were prepared by immunoSEQ multiplex PCR; TCRdb keeps only in-frame clonotypes and omits some of them. The sample has approximately 75,000 clones, roughly 85% seen once. Sequencing was carried out using peripheral blood. The receptors originated from a man aged 80 or over with acute or convalescent COVID-19.

As concerns this clone: Relative to the germline gene, one junction end is altered; a read error may explain this. The chain recombines TRBV3-1 (or the pseudogene TRBV3-2) with TRBJ2-3, with 7 positions matching TRBD2. There are 16 residues in the CDR3. Germline loops: CDR1 LGHDT, CDR2 YNNKEL (reference sequence). CDR3 sequence reads: CASSEDTSASTDTQYF. As DNA, the CDR3 is TGTGCCAGCAGCGAAGACACTAGCGCGAGCACAGATACGCAGTATTTT.

The CDR3 coding sequence is TGCGCCAGCAGCGAGGAACAAGAGACCCAGTACTTC. It translates to CASSEEQETQYF. V gene TRBV5-1 combines with J gene TRBJ2-5; D ambiguous. CDR1 is SGHRS, CDR2 YFSETQ, per germline. CDR3 length equals 12 residues. V lost 4 bases, J lost 2 bases, and 6 bases lay in between.

The V gene is TRBV18, the J gene TRBJ2-5, with TRBD1 matching over 7 bases. Germline trimming cut 5 bases from V and 11 bases from J; bases unmatched to any gene: 11. Germline V gene sequence: CDR1 KGHSH, CDR2 LQKENI. The CDR3 has 13 amino acids. As DNA, the CDR3 is TGTGCCAGCTCATCGACAGGGCTGCCGAATCAGTACTTC. It is translated as CASSSTGLPNQYF.

This clone was observed a few times. This chain uses TRBV5-5 with TRBJ1-6, with 7 nucleotides matching TRBD1. The J segment lost 10 bases and the V segment lost 1 base, leaving 8 bases of the junction unmatched. Germline loops: CDR1 SGHKS, CDR2 YYEKEE (reference sequence). This CDR3 is built from 15 residues. The DNA of the CDR3 is TGTGCCAGCAGCTTGACAGGGGTTGTTAGATCACCCCTCCACTTT. It specifies CASSLTGVVRSPLHF. Looking up the rest from reference TRBV5-5 and TRBJ1-6 gives the full variable domain: DAGVTQSPTHLIKTRGQQVTLRCSPISGHKSVSWYQQVLGQGPQFIFQYYEKEERGRGNFPDRFSARQFPNYSSELNVNALLLGDSALYLCASSLTGVVRSPLHFGNGTRLTVT.

The chain combines TRBV9 with TRBJ2-3; the D gene is possibly TRBD1 (6 bases). Between the trimmed V and J ends, which lost 0 bases and 0 bases, there was a span of 8 bases. The CDR3 is made up of 15 amino acids. From germline, CDR1 is SGDLS and CDR2 YYNGEE. The CDR3 region is CASSVAGESTDTQYF. CDR3 DNA sequence: TGTGCCAGCAGCGTAGCAGGGGAAAGCACAGATACGCAGTATTTT.

This chain uses TRBV28 with TRBJ2-6; 8 nucleotides agree with TRBD1. The V gene end was trimmed by 6 bases and the J gene end by 0 bases; junction bases not matched to a gene: 1. This CDR3 is 15 amino acids long. CDR1 is MDHEN and CDR2 is SYDVKM in the germline V gene. CDR3 amino acids: CASSTGGSGANVLTF. The DNA for the CDR3 is TGTGCCAGCAGCACAGGGGGCTCTGGGGCCAACGTCCTGACTTTC. Together with reference TRBV28 and TRBJ2-6, the CDR3 gives the full variable domain: DVKVTQSSRYLVKRTGEKVFLECVQDMDHENMFWYRQDPGLGLRLIYFSYDVKMKEKGDIPEGYSVSREKKERFSLILESASTNQTSMYLCASSTGGSGANVLTFGAGSRLTVL.

V and J are TRBV5-1 and TRBJ2-1; 14 positions agree with TRBD2. Trimming removed 4 bases from V and 7 bases from J; junction bases left unmatched: 7. This CDR3 has 16 residues. The germline CDR1 and CDR2 sequences are SGHRS and YFSETQ. The DNA of the CDR3 is TGCGCCAGCAGCCCCCCGGGACTAGCGGGAGTTAATGAGCAGTTCTTC. Amino acid sequence: CASSPPGLAGVNEQFF.

This clone was counted only a few times. The chain couples TRBV5-1 to TRBJ2-7; 8 bases are a match to TRBD2. CDR3 length equals 15 residues. The J segment lost 4 bases and the V segment lost 0 bases, leaving 6 bases of the junction unmatched. Germline lookup yields CDR1 SGHRS and CDR2 YFSETQ. CDR3 protein: CASSLGVAGTYEQYF. The CDR3 nucleotides read TGCGCCAGCAGCTTGGGGGTAGCGGGAACATACGAGCAGTACTTC.

The chain links TRBV6-1 to TRBJ1-1; D not certain. Germline CDR1 MNHNS, CDR2 SASEGT. The CDR3 is 13 amino acids. Between the trimmed V and J ends, which lost 2 bases and 9 bases, there was a span of 13 bases. The CDR3 DNA is TGTGCCAGCAGTGAAAGTGCGCAGGCGAAAGCTTTCTTT. This translates into CASSESAQAKAFF.